The TCR beta chain under discussion was sequenced for a study of CD8+CD57+ T cells in acquired aplastic anemia. Study outcomes and limitations: In common between the patients and the controls were approximately 30 CD8+ CDR3 sequences.

Worth noting for this clonotype: The antigen remains undetermined.

In patients chosen for sequencing, flow cytometry had shown CD8+CD57+ cell expansion. V gave up 6 bases and J gave up 3 bases; unmatched junction bases: 2. The V gene's germline CDR1 is ENHRY and CDR2 SYGVKD. The CDR3 consists of 14 residues. TCR beta VDJ and CDR3 profiles were obtained from a genomic DNA template. From the reads, TCRdb called clonotypes with MiXCR, one entry per CDR3 protein. The sample contains more than 150,000 distinct CDR3 sequences, 45% to 60% of which appear only once. The chain carries TRBV10-3 and TRBJ2-1, with 10 bases lining up with TRBD2. This TCR derives from a human donor with aplastic anemia. Input material: sorted CD4+, CD8+, or CD8+CD57+ T cells (not recorded which) from PBMCs. CDR3 sequence (DNA): TGTGCCATCAGGGAGCGGGAGGGCTACAATGAGCAGTTCTTC. Protein sequence: CAIREREGYNEQFF.